These T cell receptor beta chains were read from a single sample in a study of beta chain features in type 1 diabetes. Sequenced by immunoSEQ multiplex PCR; TCRdb stores in-frame clones only, minus some. The top ten hold 0.6% to 0.8% of the sample, which has fewer than 200,000 clones, less than 15% seen once. The sequenced sample was central memory CD4+ T cells from blood. Every receptor here comes from a woman aged 18-35 years in good health. Both conserved end residues are part of each CDR3. A D gene is named only where the DNA matches it firmly. Expanded clones are given a class, and other clones once, few, many or no size at all.

v_call,j_call,clone_size,d_call,cdr3_aa,cdr3_nt
TRBV29-1,TRBJ2-7,.,TRBD2,CSDGPLSGRGEQYF,TGCAGCGACGGGCCCCTTAGCGGGAGAGGGGAGCAGTACTTC
TRBV30,TRBJ1-5,few,.,CAWSPRGGPQHF,TGTGCCTGGAGCCCTAGGGGAGGGCCCCAGCATTTT
TRBV2,TRBJ1-3,few,.,CASIGSGSGNTIYF,TGTGCCAGCATTGGTTCAGGGTCTGGAAACACCATATATTTT
TRBV14,TRBJ1-5,few,.,CASSQSGRDFKHF,TGTGCCAGCAGCCAATCCGGGCGGGACTTCAAGCATTTT
TRBV28,TRBJ1-5,.,.,CASSSSPGQDNQPQHF,.
TRBV7-9,TRBJ1-3,few,.,CASSPWGGPTSGNTIYF,TGTGCCAGCAGCCCCTGGGGGGGCCCAACCTCTGGAAACACCATATATTTT
TRBV9,TRBJ2-1,.,TRBD2,CASSVAGLAGVENEQFF,TGTGCCAGCAGCGTAGCGGGACTAGCGGGAGTGGAGAATGAGCAGTTCTTC
TRBV9,TRBJ2-1,few,TRBD2,CASSDYNGLAGNEQFF,TGTGCCAGCAGCGACTACAACGGACTAGCGGGCAATGAGCAGTTCTTC
TRBV2,TRBJ2-3,.,.,CASSPTLLSGDTQYF,TGTGCCAGCAGCCCGACACTCCTTAGCGGCGATACGCAGTATTTT
TRBV18,TRBJ1-2,.,TRBD1,CASSPGTGNYGYTF,TGTGCCAGCTCTCCCGGGACAGGGAACTATGGCTACACCTTC
TRBV5-1,TRBJ2-4,.,.,CASSLQGGSANIQYF,TGCGCCAGCAGCCTACAGGGAGGGTCGGCAAACATTCAGTACTTC
TRBV7-6,TRBJ2-5,.,.,CASSRVPQETQYF,TGTGCCAGCAGCCGAGTGCCCCAAGAGACCCAGTACTTC
TRBV9,TRBJ2-3,.,.,CASSVDGRGTDTQYF,TGTGCCAGCAGCGTAGATGGGCGAGGCACAGATACGCAGTATTTT
TRBV7-2,TRBJ1-2,few,TRBD1,CASGLQGAGYGYTF,TGTGCCAGCGGATTACAGGGGGCGGGCTATGGCTACACCTTC
TRBV5-1,TRBJ2-7,few,TRBD1,CASSLTGGLHEQYF,TGCGCCAGCAGCTTAACAGGGGGACTCCACGAGCAGTACTTC
TRBV7-8,TRBJ1-2,.,TRBD1,CASSLGRGTGGSGYTF,TGTGCCAGCAGCTTAGGTCGCGGGACAGGTGGTTCTGGCTACACCTTC
TRBV28,TRBJ1-2,.,TRBD1,CASSVGTGHGYTF,TGTGCCAGCAGCGTCGGGACAGGCCATGGCTACACCTTC
TRBV28,TRBJ2-7,few,.,CASISPSGSSYEQYF,TGTGCCAGCATCAGCCCCTCGGGGAGCTCCTACGAGCAGTACTTC
TRBV29-1,TRBJ2-7,few,TRBD1,CSVEDTGGNYEQYF,TGCAGCGTTGAAGATACAGGGGGCAACTACGAGCAGTACTTC
TRBV18,TRBJ1-1,.,TRBD1,CASSTSGQGKMNTEAFF,TGTGCCAGCTCAACTTCAGGACAGGGAAAAATGAACACTGAAGCTTTCTTT
TRBV5-1,TRBJ2-1,.,TRBD1,CASSITGTGPNEQFF,TGCGCCAGCAGTATTACCGGGACAGGGCCCAATGAGCAGTTCTTC
TRBV2,TRBJ1-2,few,.,CASSENPTALYGYTF,TGTGCCAGCAGCGAGAACCCGACAGCCCTCTATGGCTACACCTTC
TRBV5-1,TRBJ2-5,few,.,CASSFWAGVQETQYF,TGCGCCAGCAGCTTTTGGGCAGGCGTTCAAGAGACCCAGTACTTC
TRBV7-9,TRBJ1-2,.,.,CASSPAGVDYGYTF,TGTGCCAGCAGCCCAGCGGGCGTCGACTATGGCTACACCTTC
TRBV28,TRBJ2-7,few,.,CASSLYGPASYEQYF,TGTGCCAGCAGTTTATACGGTCCTGCCTCATACGAGCAGTACTTC
TRBV6-5,TRBJ1-2,.,.,CASSYSGRGYGYTF,TGTGCCAGCAGTTACTCAGGTCGGGGCTATGGCTACACCTTC
TRBV7-2,TRBJ2-5,few,.,CASSLVHQSQETQYF,TGTGCCAGCAGCTTAGTACATCAGTCCCAAGAGACCCAGTACTTC
TRBV10-3,TRBJ2-1,few,TRBD1,CAISGDSGTGIGNEQFF,TGTGCCATCAGTGGGGACTCCGGGACAGGTATCGGTAATGAGCAGTTCTTC
TRBV28,TRBJ2-7,.,TRBD1,CASSSRTGGYEQYF,TGTGCCAGCAGTTCGAGGACAGGGGGGTACGAGCAGTACTTC
TRBV9,TRBJ2-3,few,.,CASSDQGWTDTQYF,TGTGCCAGCAGCGACCAGGGTTGGACAGATACGCAGTATTTT
TRBV5-4,TRBJ2-2,.,TRBD2,CASSLRTGGPAELFF,TGTGCCAGCAGCTTGAGAACGGGGGGGCCGGCGGAGCTGTTTTTT
TRBV7-3,TRBJ2-3,few,TRBD2,CASSSTSGRLDTQYF,TGTGCCAGCAGCTCGACTAGCGGGAGGCTAGATACGCAGTATTTT
TRBV10-3,TRBJ1-1,.,.,CAISAGISNTEAFF,TGTGCCATCAGTGCGGGGATTTCGAACACTGAAGCTTTCTTT
TRBV30,TRBJ2-5,few,TRBD2,CAWSTGLAGPTETQYF,TGTGCCTGGAGTACGGGACTAGCGGGGCCCACAGAGACCCAGTACTTC
TRBV7-9,TRBJ2-1,few,.,CASSWTGNEQFF,TGTGCCAGCAGCTGGACGGGGAATGAGCAGTTCTTC
TRBV5-1,TRBJ2-1,few,.,CASRSGHEYNEQFF,TGCGCCAGCAGATCGGGACACGAGTACAATGAGCAGTTCTTC
TRBV10-3,TRBJ2-7,few,.,CAISGRAYEQYF,TGTGCCATCAGTGGCAGGGCCTACGAGCAGTACTTC
TRBV4-1,TRBJ1-5,.,.,CASSPEQGPRQPQHF,TGCGCCAGCAGCCCCGAACAGGGTCCGCGTCAGCCCCAGCATTTT
TRBV7-9,TRBJ1-2,.,.,CASSLSVSGHGYTF,TGTGCCAGCAGCTTATCGGTGTCGGGTCATGGCTACACCTTC
TRBV16,TRBJ1-5,.,TRBD1,CASSVDRARMGNQPQHF,TGTGCCAGCAGCGTCGACAGGGCCCGTATGGGCAATCAGCCCCAGCATTTT
TRBV11-2,TRBJ1-1,few,TRBD1,CASSLTGVGGNTEAFF,TGTGCCAGCAGCCTCACAGGGGTAGGAGGGAACACTGAAGCTTTCTTT
TRBV5-4,TRBJ2-7,.,.,CASSLQGGDEQYF,TGTGCCAGCAGCTTGCAGGGGGGAGACGAGCAGTACTTC
TRBV9,TRBJ1-5,.,.,CASSVGLQPQHF,TGTGCCAGCAGCGTAGGACTTCAGCCCCAGCATTTT
TRBV5-1,TRBJ2-1,.,.,CASQRDLPLNEQFF,TGCGCCAGCCAACGGGACTTACCTTTGAATGAGCAGTTCTTC
TRBV30,TRBJ2-1,medium-sized,.,CAWSEGSWSSYNEQFF,TGTGCCTGGAGTGAAGGAAGCTGGAGCTCCTACAATGAGCAGTTCTTC
TRBV2,TRBJ1-2,few,.,CASKVGPNYGYTF,TGTGCCAGCAAAGTCGGTCCGAACTATGGCTACACCTTC
TRBV7-2,TRBJ2-2,few,TRBD2,CASSLALGLAGRGGELFF,TGTGCCAGCAGCTTAGCCTTGGGACTAGCGGGACGGGGCGGGGAGCTGTTTTTT
TRBV19,TRBJ2-3,few,TRBD2,CASRYRAGGSTDTQYF,TGTGCCAGTAGATACAGAGCGGGAGGCAGCACAGATACGCAGTATTTT
TRBV5-4,TRBJ2-5,once,TRBD2,CASSARLAGGQETQYF,TGTGCCAGCAGCGCCCGACTAGCGGGGGGCCAAGAGACCCAGTACTTC
TRBV7-6,TRBJ2-2,.,TRBD2,CASSKRESNTGELFF,TGTGCCAGCAGTAAGCGGGAGTCTAACACCGGGGAGCTGTTTTTT
TRBV4-3,TRBJ2-5,few,.,CASSQETAGQETQYF,TGCGCCAGCAGCCAAGAGACAGCGGGCCAAGAGACCCAGTACTTC
TRBV7-9,TRBJ2-7,few,.,CASTYNEQGGEQYF,TGTGCCAGCACCTACAACGAACAGGGCGGCGAGCAGTACTTC